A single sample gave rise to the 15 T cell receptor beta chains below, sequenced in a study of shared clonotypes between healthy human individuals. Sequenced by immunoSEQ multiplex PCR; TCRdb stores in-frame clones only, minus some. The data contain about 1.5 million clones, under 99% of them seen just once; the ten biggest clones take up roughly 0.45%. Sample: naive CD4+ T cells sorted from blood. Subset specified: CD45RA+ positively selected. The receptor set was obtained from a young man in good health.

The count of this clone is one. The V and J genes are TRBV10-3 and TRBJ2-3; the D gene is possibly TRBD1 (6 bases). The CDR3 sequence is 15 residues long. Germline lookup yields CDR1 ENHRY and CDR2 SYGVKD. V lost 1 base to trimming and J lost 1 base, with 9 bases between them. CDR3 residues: CAISEYRQGTDTQYF. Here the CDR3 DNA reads TGTGCCATCAGTGAGTACCGACAGGGCACAGATACGCAGTATTTT.

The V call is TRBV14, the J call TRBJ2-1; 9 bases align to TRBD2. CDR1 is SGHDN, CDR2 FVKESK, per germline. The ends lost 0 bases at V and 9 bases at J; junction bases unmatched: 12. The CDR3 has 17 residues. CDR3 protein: CASSQDGKIAGVGEQFF. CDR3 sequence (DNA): TGTGCCAGCAGCCAAGATGGGAAGATAGCGGGAGTAGGTGAGCAGTTCTTC.

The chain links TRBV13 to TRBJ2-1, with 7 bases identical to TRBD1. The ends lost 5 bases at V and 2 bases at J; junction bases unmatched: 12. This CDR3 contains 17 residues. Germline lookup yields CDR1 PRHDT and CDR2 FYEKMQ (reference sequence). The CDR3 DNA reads TGTGCCAGCAGCAAACGACAGGGTCGAGACCCCTACAATGAGCAGTTCTTC. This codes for CASSKRQGRDPYNEQFF.

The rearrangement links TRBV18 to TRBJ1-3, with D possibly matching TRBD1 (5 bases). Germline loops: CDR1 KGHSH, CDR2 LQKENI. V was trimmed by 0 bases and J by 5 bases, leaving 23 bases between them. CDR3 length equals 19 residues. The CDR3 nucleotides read TGTGCCAGCTCACCACCGGTCAACTCACTGAGGGCAGGGCGAAACACCATATATTTT. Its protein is CASSPPVNSLRAGRNTIYF.

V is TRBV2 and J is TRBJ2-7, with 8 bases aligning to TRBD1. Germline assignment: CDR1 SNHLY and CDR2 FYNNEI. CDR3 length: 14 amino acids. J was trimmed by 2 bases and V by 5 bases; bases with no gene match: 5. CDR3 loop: CASSKDREPYEQYF. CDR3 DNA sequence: TGTGCCAGCAGTAAGGACAGGGAGCCCTACGAGCAGTACTTC.

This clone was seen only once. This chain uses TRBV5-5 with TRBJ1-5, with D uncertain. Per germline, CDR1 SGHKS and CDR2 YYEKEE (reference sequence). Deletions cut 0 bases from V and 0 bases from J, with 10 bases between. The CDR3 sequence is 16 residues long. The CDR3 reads CASSLDGSHSNQPQHF. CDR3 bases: TGTGCCAGCAGCTTGGACGGAAGCCATAGCAATCAGCCCCAGCATTTT.

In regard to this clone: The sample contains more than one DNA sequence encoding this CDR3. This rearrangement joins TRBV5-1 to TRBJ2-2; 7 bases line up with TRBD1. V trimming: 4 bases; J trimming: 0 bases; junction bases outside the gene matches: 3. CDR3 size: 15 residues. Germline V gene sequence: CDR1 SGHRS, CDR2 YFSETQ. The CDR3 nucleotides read TGCGCCAGCAGCCCGACAGGGACGAACACCGGGGAGCTGTTTTTT. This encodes CASSPTGTNTGELFF.

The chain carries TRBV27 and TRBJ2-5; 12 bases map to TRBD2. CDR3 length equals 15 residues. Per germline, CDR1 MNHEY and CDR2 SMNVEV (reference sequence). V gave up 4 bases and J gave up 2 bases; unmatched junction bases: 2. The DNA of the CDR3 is TGTGCCAGCAGTTCCCTAGCGGGAGGGCAAGAGACCCAGTACTTC. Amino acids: CASSSLAGGQETQYF.

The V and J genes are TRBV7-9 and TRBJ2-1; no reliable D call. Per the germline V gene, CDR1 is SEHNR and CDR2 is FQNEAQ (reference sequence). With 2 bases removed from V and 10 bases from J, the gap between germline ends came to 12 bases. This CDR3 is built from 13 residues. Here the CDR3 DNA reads TGTGCCAGCAGCTTACACCCCTTATACGAGCAGTTCTTC. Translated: CASSLHPLYEQFF.

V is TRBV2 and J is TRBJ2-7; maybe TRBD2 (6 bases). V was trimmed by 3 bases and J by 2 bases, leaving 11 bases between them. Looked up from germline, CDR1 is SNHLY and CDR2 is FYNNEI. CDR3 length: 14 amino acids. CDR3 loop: CASSDGLAPYEQYF. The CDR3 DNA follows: TGTGCCAGCAGTGACGGGCTAGCGCCCTACGAGCAGTACTTC. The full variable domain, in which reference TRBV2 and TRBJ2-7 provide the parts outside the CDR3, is EPEVTQTPSHQVTQMGQEVILRCVPISNHLYFYWYRQILGQKVEFLVSFYNNEISEKSEIFDDQFSVERPDGSNFTLKIRSTKLEDSAMYFCASSDGLAPYEQYFGPGTRLTVT.

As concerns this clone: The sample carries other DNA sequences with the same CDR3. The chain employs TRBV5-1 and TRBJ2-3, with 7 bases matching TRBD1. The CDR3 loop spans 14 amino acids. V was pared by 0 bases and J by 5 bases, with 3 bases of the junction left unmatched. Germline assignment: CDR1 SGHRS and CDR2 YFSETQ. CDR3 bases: TGCGCCAGCAGCTTGGGGACAGGTTTAGATACGCAGTATTTT. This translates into CASSLGTGLDTQYF.

CDR3 sequence (DNA): TGTGCCACCAGGGGAGGTGATCAGCCCCAGCATTTT. Its translation is CATRGGDQPQHF. V usage is TRBV15 and J usage is TRBJ1-5; D gene ambiguous. This CDR3 comprises 12 residues. Germline loops: CDR1 LNHNV, CDR2 YYDKDF (reference sequence). V lost 6 bases, J lost 5 bases, and 8 bases lay in between.

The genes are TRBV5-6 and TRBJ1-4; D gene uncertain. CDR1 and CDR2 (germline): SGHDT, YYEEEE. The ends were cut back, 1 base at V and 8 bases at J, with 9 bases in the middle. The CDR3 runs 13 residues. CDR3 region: CASSLFRGEKLFF. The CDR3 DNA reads TGTGCCAGCAGCTTGTTCCGAGGGGAAAAACTGTTTTTT.

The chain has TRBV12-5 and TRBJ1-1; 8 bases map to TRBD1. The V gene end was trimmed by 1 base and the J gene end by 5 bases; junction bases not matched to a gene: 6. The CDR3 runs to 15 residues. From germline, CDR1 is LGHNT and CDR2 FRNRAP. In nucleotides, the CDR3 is TGTGCTAGTGGTTTGGGGACAGGGCCGAGGACTGAAGCTTTCTTT. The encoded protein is CASGLGTGPRTEAFF.

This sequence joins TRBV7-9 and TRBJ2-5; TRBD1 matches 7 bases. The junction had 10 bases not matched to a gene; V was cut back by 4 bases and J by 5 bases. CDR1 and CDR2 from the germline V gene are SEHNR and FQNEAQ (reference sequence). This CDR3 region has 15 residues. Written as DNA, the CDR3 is TGTGCCAGCAGCTCGTGGGGACAGTTAGGGGAGACCCAGTACTTC. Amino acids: CASSSWGQLGETQYF.